These 14 T cell receptor beta chains originate from one sample sequenced in a study of blood T cell repertoires in COVID-19. The table came from immunoSEQ multiplex PCR; TCRdb's copy has only in-frame clones and leaves some out. The sample has a few hundred thousand clones, 85% to 90% seen once. Sequences were obtained from peripheral blood. The receptors were gathered from a woman in her sixties with COVID-19, enrolled during active disease.

The chain links TRBV4-2 to TRBJ2-7; 9 bases match TRBD1. CDR1 LGHNA and CDR2 YNFKEQ come from the germline V gene. The CDR3 extends over 14 amino acids. Losses at the gene ends were 6 bases for V and 4 bases for J; bases not matched to a gene: 7. The CDR3 region is CASSPGTGRYEQYF. The CDR3 nucleotides read TGTGCCAGCAGTCCGGGGACAGGGCGATACGAGCAGTACTTC.

J is TRBJ1-6 and V is TRBV11-2; no definite D call. V was shortened by 3 bases and J by 6 bases, with 6 bases between the two germline ends. Germline V gives CDR1 SGHAT, CDR2 FQNNGV. CDR3 length equals 13 residues. CDR3: CASSFGPNSPLHF. CDR3 in DNA: TGTGCCAGCAGCTTTGGGCCTAATTCACCCCTCCACTTT.

This clone has more than one count but fewer than ten. The rearrangement uses TRBV9 and TRBJ1-4; D call uncertain. V gave up 3 bases and J gave up 3 bases, with 12 bases separating them. Germline-derived CDR1 and CDR2 are SGDLS and YYNGEE. This CDR3 is built from 15 residues. CDR3 coding DNA: TGTGCCAGCAGCGCCATCAGTGCCTCTAATGAAAAACTGTTTTTT. Translation gives CASSAISASNEKLFF. The full variable domain, in which reference TRBV9 and TRBJ1-4 provide the parts outside the CDR3, is DSGVTQTPKHLITATGQRVTLRCSPRSGDLSVYWYQQSLDQGLQFLIQYYNGEERAKGNILERFSAQQFPDLHSELNLSSLELGDSALYFCASSAISASNEKLFFGSGTQLSVL.

This chain links TRBV6-5 with TRBJ2-2; 8 bases line up with TRBD1. The germline CDR1 and CDR2 sequences are MNHEY and SVGAGI. The CDR3 is 14 residues long. The V segment lost 6 bases and the J segment 7 bases; nucleotides outside the gene matches: 7. CDR3 region: CASSDRGSGGELFF. The CDR3 coding sequence is TGTGCCAGCAGCGACAGGGGTTCTGGCGGGGAGCTGTTTTTT.

The chain uses TRBV4-3 and TRBJ1-4; TRBD1 agrees at 8 bases. The germline V gene encodes CDR1 LGHNA and CDR2 YSLEER. There are 13 residues in the CDR3. J was trimmed by 7 bases and V by 3 bases; bases with no gene match: 1. The CDR3 region has the DNA TGCGCCAGCAGCCAGGACAGGGCTGAAAAACTGTTTTTT. Encoded protein: CASSQDRAEKLFF.

V gene TRBV6-5 combines with J gene TRBJ2-7, with 8 bases matching TRBD2. Losses at the gene ends were 7 bases for V and 3 bases for J; bases not matched to a gene: 11. The CDR3 extends over 15 amino acids. The V gene's germline CDR1 is MNHEY and CDR2 SVGAGI. The CDR3 region is CASTGGTSNLYEQYF. CDR3 sequence (DNA): TGTGCCAGCACCGGAGGGACTAGTAACCTCTACGAGCAGTACTTC.

This clone has only a few counts. The J gene is TRBJ1-5, the V gene TRBV4-1; D remains ambiguous. Germline V gene sequence: CDR1 MGHRA, CDR2 YSYEKL. Trimming removed 1 base at V and 3 bases at J, with 13 bases between. CDR3 length equals 16 residues. The CDR3 nucleotides are TGCGCCAGCAGCCAAGGCTTCGGGGTCATCAATCAGCCCCAGCATTTT. Translated: CASSQGFGVINQPQHF.

This CDR3 reads CASGASGGSGDTQYF. DNA of the CDR3: TGTGCCAGCGGGGCTAGCGGGGGATCCGGAGATACGCAGTATTTT. The genes are TRBV7-3 and TRBJ2-3; 10 bases line up with TRBD2. The CDR3 contains 15 residues. The trim removed 8 bases at V and 5 bases at J, leaving 10 bases unmatched. Germline CDR1 is SGHTA and CDR2 is FQGTGA.

This clone showed up just a few times. The rearrangement joins TRBV7-9 to TRBJ2-7; 9 positions match TRBD1. The CDR3 has 16 residues. Trimming at V came to 5 bases and at J to 1 base, leaving 9 bases not matched to a gene. From germline, CDR1 is SEHNR and CDR2 FQNEAQ (reference sequence). The CDR3 DNA is TGTGCCAGCAGCCCGTACTACAGGGGGCTATCCTACGAGCAGTACTTC. Its protein product is CASSPYYRGLSYEQYF.

The chain employs TRBV12-5 and TRBJ2-1; 9 bases align to TRBD2. The trim removed 5 bases at V and 6 bases at J, leaving 8 bases unmatched. Germline V lookup: CDR1 LGHNT, CDR2 FRNRAP. This CDR3 has 15 residues. The CDR3 sequence is CASGPASGVGNEQFF. The DNA for the CDR3 is TGTGCTAGTGGTCCGGCTAGCGGGGTTGGCAATGAGCAGTTCTTC.

The chain links TRBV27 to TRBJ1-5; D is perhaps TRBD1 (5 bases). CDR3 length: 16 amino acids. The V end lost 1 base, the J end lost 2 bases, and 12 bases lay between the germline ends. In germline, CDR1 is MNHEY, CDR2 SMNVEV (reference sequence). The CDR3 loop is CASSLFWGDGNQPQHF. CDR3 sequence (DNA): TGTGCCAGCAGTTTATTTTGGGGCGACGGCAATCAGCCCCAGCATTTT.

V is TRBV5-6 and J is TRBJ1-4, with D possibly being TRBD1 (6 bases). Looked up from germline, CDR1 is SGHDT and CDR2 is YYEEEE. V gave up 3 bases and J gave up 4 bases, with 13 bases separating them. The CDR3 has 15 residues. The CDR3 reads CASSSRTDRNEKLFF. Here the CDR3 DNA reads TGTGCCAGCAGCTCAAGGACAGATCGTAATGAAAAACTGTTTTTT.

The rearrangement joins TRBV15 to TRBJ1-2; the match to TRBD1 covers 9 bases. Unmatched junction bases numbered 5, after V lost 1 base and J lost 8 bases. Germline V CDR1 and CDR2: LNHNV, YYDKDF (reference sequence). The CDR3 sequence is 14 residues long. DNA for the CDR3: TGTGCCACCAGCAGAGGGAAGGACAGGGGAGGCTACACCTTC. Encoded protein: CATSRGKDRGGYTF.

The V gene is TRBV12-3 or TRBV12-4, the J gene TRBJ1-2; D is undetermined. V lost 6 bases, J lost 7 bases, and 12 bases lay in between. The CDR3 is made up of 12 amino acids. This chain's CDR3 is CASSQELRGYTF. The CDR3 DNA follows: TGTGCCAGCAGCCAAGAACTACGTGGCTACACCTTC.